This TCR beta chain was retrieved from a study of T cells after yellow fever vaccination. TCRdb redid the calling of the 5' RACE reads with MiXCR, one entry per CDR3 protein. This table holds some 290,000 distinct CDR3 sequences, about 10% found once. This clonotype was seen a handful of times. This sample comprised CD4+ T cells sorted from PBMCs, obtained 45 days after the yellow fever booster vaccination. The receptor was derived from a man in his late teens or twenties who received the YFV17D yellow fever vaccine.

The CDR3 loop is CASSLASRYTQYF. CDR3 coding DNA: TGTGCCAGCAGCTTAGCGTCTCGGTATACGCAGTATTTT. V and J are TRBV7-9 and TRBJ2-3; D unclear. Per germline, CDR1 SEHNR and CDR2 FQNEAQ (reference sequence). CDR3 length: 13 residues. The V end lost 0 bases, the J end lost 7 bases, and 8 bases lay between the germline ends.